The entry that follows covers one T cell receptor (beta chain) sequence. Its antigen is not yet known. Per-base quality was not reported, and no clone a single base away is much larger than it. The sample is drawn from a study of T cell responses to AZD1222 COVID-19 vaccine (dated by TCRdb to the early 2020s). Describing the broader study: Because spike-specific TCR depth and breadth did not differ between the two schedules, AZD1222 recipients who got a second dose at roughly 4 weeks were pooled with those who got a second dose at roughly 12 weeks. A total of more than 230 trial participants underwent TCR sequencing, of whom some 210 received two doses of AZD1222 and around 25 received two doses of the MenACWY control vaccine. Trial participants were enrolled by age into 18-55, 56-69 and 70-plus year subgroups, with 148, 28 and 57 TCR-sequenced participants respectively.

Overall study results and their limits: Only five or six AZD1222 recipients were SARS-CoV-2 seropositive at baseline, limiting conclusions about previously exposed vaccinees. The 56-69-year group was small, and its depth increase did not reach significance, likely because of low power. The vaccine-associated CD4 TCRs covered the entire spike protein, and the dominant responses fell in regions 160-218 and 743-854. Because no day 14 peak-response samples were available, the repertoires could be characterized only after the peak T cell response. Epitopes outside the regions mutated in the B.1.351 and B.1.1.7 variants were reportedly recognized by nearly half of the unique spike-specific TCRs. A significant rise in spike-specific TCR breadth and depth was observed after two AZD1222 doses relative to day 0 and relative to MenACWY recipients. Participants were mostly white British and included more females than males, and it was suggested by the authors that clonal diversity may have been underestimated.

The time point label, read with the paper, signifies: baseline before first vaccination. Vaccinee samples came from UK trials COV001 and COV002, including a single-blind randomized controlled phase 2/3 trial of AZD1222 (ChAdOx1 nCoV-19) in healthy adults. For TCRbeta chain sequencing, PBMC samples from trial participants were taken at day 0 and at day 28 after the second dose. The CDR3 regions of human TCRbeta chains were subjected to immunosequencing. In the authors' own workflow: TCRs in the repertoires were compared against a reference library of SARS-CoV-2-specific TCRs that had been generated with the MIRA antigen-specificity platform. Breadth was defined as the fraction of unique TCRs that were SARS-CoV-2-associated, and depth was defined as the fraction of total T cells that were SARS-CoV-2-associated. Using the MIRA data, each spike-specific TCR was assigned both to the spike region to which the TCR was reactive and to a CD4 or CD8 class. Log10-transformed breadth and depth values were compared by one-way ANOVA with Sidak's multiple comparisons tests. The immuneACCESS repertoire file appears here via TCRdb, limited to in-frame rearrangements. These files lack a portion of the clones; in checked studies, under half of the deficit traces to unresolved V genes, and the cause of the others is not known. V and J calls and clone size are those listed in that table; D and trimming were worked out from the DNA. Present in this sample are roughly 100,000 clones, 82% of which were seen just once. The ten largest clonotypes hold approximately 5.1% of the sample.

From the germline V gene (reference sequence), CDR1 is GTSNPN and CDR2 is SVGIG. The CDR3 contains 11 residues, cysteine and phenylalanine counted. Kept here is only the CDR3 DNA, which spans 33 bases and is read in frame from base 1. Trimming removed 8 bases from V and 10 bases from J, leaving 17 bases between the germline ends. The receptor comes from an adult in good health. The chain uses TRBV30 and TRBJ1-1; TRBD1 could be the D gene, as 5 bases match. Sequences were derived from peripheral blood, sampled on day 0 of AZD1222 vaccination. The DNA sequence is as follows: TGTGCCGGGCGACGGGGCGGAGTAGCTTTCTTT. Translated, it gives CAGRRGGVAFF.